This entry lists 26 T cell receptor beta chains sequenced from one sample in a study of low-dose radiotherapy and immunotherapy resistance in tumors. Primers used for first-strand cDNA, a TRAV- and TRBV-specific set, covered both alpha and beta chains. The authors ran around 18 PCR cycles to amplify TCRs with a constant-region primer and V-primer adapter. A single record per CDR3 protein comes from TCRdb applying MiXCR to the reads. This table has tens of thousands of distinct CDR3 sequences, around 30% appearing once. Time point defined: before trial treatment. Source: PBMCs, taken before treatment. The receptors shown here come from a female donor with ovarian cancer.

This clonotype appeared a single time. It is likely a read error: a sequence one base away is far more abundant. The chain uses TRBV20-1 and TRBJ2-1; D is ambiguous. Germline assignment: CDR1 DFQATT and CDR2 SNEGSKA (reference sequence). The CDR3 length is 13 residues. Trimming left V 0 bases short and J 10 bases short, with 13 bases between. The DNA for the CDR3 is TGCAGTGCTAGAGATAACGTGGGCTACGAGCAGTTCTTC. This codes for CSARDNVGYEQFF.

J is TRBJ1-2 and V is TRBV29-1; TRBD1 is a possible D gene (5 bases). The V end was cut by 0 bases, the J end by 8 bases, with 16 bases between. Germline V CDR1 and CDR2: SQVTM, ANQGSEA. The CDR3 totals 14 residues. CDR3 residues: CSVEDVAGRYGYTF. CDR3 in DNA: TGCAGCGTTGAAGATGTAGCAGGGAGGTACGGCTACACCTTC.

The rearrangement links TRBV3-1 to TRBJ1-5; perhaps TRBD1 as D (6 bases). The length of the CDR3 is 15 residues. Germline-derived CDR1 and CDR2 are LGHDT and YNNKEL (reference sequence). With 1 base removed from V and 5 bases from J, the gap between germline ends came to 12 bases. The DNA for the CDR3 is TGTGCCAGCAGCCAAGGAATTGGGGGCGATCAGCCCCAGCATTTT. Translation gives CASSQGIGGDQPQHF.

This clonotype appeared many times. This chain links TRBV20-1 with TRBJ2-5, with TRBD2 as a possible D gene (5 bases). This CDR3 comprises 14 residues. Germline CDR1 and CDR2: DFQATT and SNEGSKA (reference sequence). Trimming took 1 base from V and 4 from J, leaving 13 bases between them. CDR3 loop: CSARVTGFLETQYF. The CDR3, as DNA: TGCAGTGCTAGAGTGACGGGGTTTCTAGAGACCCAGTACTTC.

This clonotype was detected only a few times. This chain uses TRBV7-8 with TRBJ2-7; D may be TRBD1 (5 bases). Trimming stripped 10 bases from V and 3 bases from J, with 16 bases between. Germline values: CDR1 SGHVS, CDR2 FQNEAQ. This CDR3 is built from 13 residues. The CDR3 nucleotides read TGTGCCACCGCCTGGGGCGGCCGCTACGAGCAGTACTTC. Protein: CATAWGGRYEQYF. Variable domain in full (rest from reference TRBV7-8 and TRBJ2-7): GAGVSQSPRYKVAKRGQDVALRCDPISGHVSLFWYQQALGQGPEFLTYFQNEAQLDKSGLPSDRFFAERPEGSVSTLKIQRTQQEDSAVYLCATAWGGRYEQYFGPGTRLTVT.

This rearrangement joins TRBV29-1 to TRBJ1-3; tentatively, D is TRBD1 (6 bases). CDR3 size: 13 residues. V was clipped by 7 bases and J by 5 bases, with 15 bases between them. CDR1 is SQVTM, CDR2 ANQGSEA, per germline. The CDR3 region is CSAGQNGRNTIYF. The CDR3 coding sequence is TGCAGCGCCGGACAGAATGGTAGAAACACCATATATTTT.

This clonotype was seen a handful of times. Since a much larger clone is just one base distant, this may be a read error. The rearrangement uses TRBV6-6 and TRBJ2-3, with TRBD1 as a possible D gene (8 bases). Germline values: CDR1 MNHNY, CDR2 SVGAGI (reference sequence). CDR3 length: 14 residues. The CDR3 loop reads CASGRTGGGDMQYF. The DNA for the CDR3 is TGTGCCAGCGGGCGAACAGGGGGGGGAGATATGCAGTATTTT.

Of note for this clonotype: A far larger clone is one nucleotide away, so this likely arose from a read error. CDR3 region: CASSIGPSRRVYNEQYF. The CDR3 nucleotides read TGTGCCAGTAGTATTGGCCCAAGCCGCCGAGTCTACAATGAGCAGTACTTC. The chain recombines TRBV19 with TRBJ2-4; D ambiguous. Germline V gives CDR1 LNHDA, CDR2 SQIVND (reference sequence). V lost 3 bases and J lost 13, with 28 bases in between. This CDR3 comprises 17 residues.

About this clonotype itself: A far larger clone is off by one base, so a read error is likely. The chain joins TRBV10-3 to TRBJ2-5; D gene uncertain. This CDR3 contains 16 residues. The germline gives CDR1 ENHRY, CDR2 SYGVKD. V lost 0 bases, J lost 11 bases, and 22 bases lay in between. For the CDR3, the DNA is TGTGCCATCAGTGAGTCGATGGAAGCGATTAAGAATGGGCAGTACTTC. Its protein is CAISESMEAIKNGQYF.

The chain links TRBV7-2 to TRBJ2-5; D gene ambiguous. V was clipped by 3 bases and J by 5 bases, with 13 bases between them. The germline V gene encodes CDR1 SGHTA and CDR2 FQGNSA. This CDR3 is 14 amino acids long. The chain's CDR3 is CASSFDKGWETQYF. The CDR3 DNA follows: TGTGCCAGCAGCTTTGATAAGGGTTGGGAGACCCAGTACTTC.

The chain combines TRBV6-5 with TRBJ2-7, with TRBD2 matching over 12 bases. Trimming removed 7 bases from V and 3 bases from J; junction bases left unmatched: 7. Per germline, CDR1 MNHEY and CDR2 SVGAGI. The CDR3 runs 15 residues. CDR3: CASKSLAGGDYEQYF. As DNA, the CDR3 is TGTGCCAGCAAGTCCCTAGCGGGAGGGGACTACGAGCAGTACTTC.

Many counts were recorded for this clonotype. This chain joins TRBV3-1 and TRBJ2-1, with 8 nucleotides matching TRBD2. The CDR3 has 17 amino acids. Germline CDR1 reads LGHDT; CDR2 reads YNNKEL (reference sequence). The ends lost 3 bases at V and 3 bases at J; junction bases unmatched: 10. CDR3 nucleotides: TGTGCCAGCAGCCATGGCGGGAGGCTGGAATACTACAATGAGCAGTTCTTC. Its protein product is CASSHGGRLEYYNEQFF.

This clonotype came up many times. The rearrangement joins TRBV30 to TRBJ1-1, with D perhaps TRBD1 (5 bases). Germline assignment: CDR1 GTSNPN and CDR2 SVGIG (reference sequence). The CDR3 consists of 15 residues. Trimming shortened V by 1 base and J by 1 base, and 13 bases separated the two germline ends. The CDR3 DNA sequence: TGTGCCTGGAGTGCAGCCAGGGTGAGGAACACTGAAGCTTTCTTT. Protein: CAWSAARVRNTEAFF.

There are many counts of this clonotype. This chain connects TRBV28 to TRBJ2-7; either TRBD1 or TRBD2 may supply D (7 bases each). The CDR3 loop spans 12 amino acids. The germline V and J ends were trimmed by 10 bases and 5 bases, with 15 bases remaining between them. Germline V gives CDR1 MDHEN, CDR2 SYDVKM. CDR3 protein: CATIRGGDEQYF. In nucleotides, the CDR3 is TGTGCCACTATCAGGGGGGGGGACGAGCAGTACTTC.

This clonotype has ten or more counts. The chain employs TRBV6-2 or TRBV6-3 and TRBJ1-1, with D maybe TRBD1 (5 bases). V gave up 9 bases and J gave up 0 bases, with 14 bases separating them. The CDR3 sequence is 14 residues long. The germline V gene has CDR1 MNHEY and CDR2 SVGEGT. In DNA form, the CDR3 reads TGTGCCAGTTTGCGCGCAGGGATGAACACTGAAGCTTTCTTT. It encodes CASLRAGMNTEAFF.

This chain joins TRBV19 and TRBJ2-3; tentatively, D is TRBD2 (6 bases). Looked up from germline, CDR1 is LNHDA and CDR2 is SQIVND (reference sequence). The CDR3 consists of 15 residues. V gave up 3 bases and J gave up 1 base, with 11 bases separating them. The CDR3 loop reads CASSIMAGRTDTQYF. For the CDR3, the DNA is TGTGCCAGTAGTATTATGGCGGGGCGCACAGATACGCAGTATTTT.

This clonotype appeared many times. This chain connects TRBV2 to TRBJ1-5; D remains ambiguous. There are 17 residues in the CDR3. Germline CDR1 reads SNHLY; CDR2 reads FYNNEI. The germline V and J ends were trimmed by 6 bases and 3 bases, with 21 bases remaining between them. The CDR3 here is CASSPSRGGIYNQPQHF. The CDR3 coding sequence is TGTGCCAGCAGCCCATCGAGAGGTGGGATATACAATCAGCCCCAGCATTTT.

The CDR3 DNA follows: TGCGCCAGCAGCCAGACCAAGGACGAAGCTTTCTTT. It yields the protein CASSQTKDEAFF. The rearrangement joins TRBV5-1 to TRBJ1-1; D remains unclear. Germline lookup yields CDR1 SGHRS and CDR2 YFSETQ. The V end was cut by 4 bases, the J end by 8 bases, with 12 bases between. The CDR3 has 12 amino acids.

This sequence joins TRBV7-3 and TRBJ1-1; D remains unclear. CDR3 length: 15 amino acids. The germline CDR1 and CDR2 sequences are SGHTA and FQGTGA. Between the trimmed V and J ends, which lost 5 bases and 4 bases, there was a span of 17 bases. The CDR3 here is CASSLEEGSATEAFF. CDR3 bases: TGTGCCAGCAGCCTTGAAGAAGGATCTGCCACTGAAGCTTTCTTT.

This clonotype was seen many times. This sequence joins TRBV19 and TRBJ1-5; 7 bases fit TRBD1. The CDR3 covers 15 residues. Germline CDR1 is LNHDA and CDR2 is SQIVND (reference sequence). V shed 7 bases and J 0 bases; nucleotides not matched to a gene: 6. CDR3 sequence: CASTLGQISNQPQHF. In DNA, the CDR3 is TGTGCCAGTACCCTGGGACAGATTAGCAATCAGCCCCAGCATTTT.

This clonotype has just a few counts. A far larger clone differs by one base, so this is likely a read error. The chain uses TRBV5-1 and TRBJ2-7; tentatively, D is TRBD1 (5 bases). The CDR3 is 14 residues long. Trimming removed 4 bases at V and 7 bases at J, with 18 bases between. Germline CDR1 and CDR2: SGHRS and YFSETQ. CDR3 nucleotide sequence: TGCGCCAGCAGCGCAGGGAACTCCTACAATGAGCAGTACTTC. Protein sequence: CASSAGNSYNEQYF. Supplemented by reference TRBV5-1 and TRBJ2-7, the full variable domain reads KAGVTQTPRYLIKTRGQQVTLSCSPISGHRSVSWYQQTPGQGLQFLFEYFSETQRNKGNFPGRFSGRQFSNSRSEMNVSTLELGDSALYLCASSAGNSYNEQYFGPGTRLTVT.

The CDR3 DNA reads as TGTGCCAGCAGCTCCTCTAGCGGGGAGTACAATGAGCAGTTCTTC. This sequence encodes CASSSSSGEYNEQFF. The rearrangement uses TRBV11-2 and TRBJ2-1; TRBD2 matches at 9 bases. CDR3 length: 15 residues. The ends lost 4 bases at V and 4 bases at J; junction bases unmatched: 5. In germline, CDR1 is SGHAT, CDR2 FQNNGV.

This clonotype was seen ten or more times. This CDR3 is CASSQGGVGSPLHF. The CDR3 coding sequence is TGTGCCAGCAGCCAAGGGGGGGTGGGTTCACCCCTCCACTTT. The genes are TRBV4-2 and TRBJ1-6; D might be TRBD1 (5 bases). The CDR3 extends over 14 amino acids. Trimming pared 1 base from V and 9 bases from J, leaving 10 bases between. Germline-derived CDR1 and CDR2 are LGHNA and YNFKEQ.

This clonotype came up many times. This chain joins TRBV29-1 and TRBJ1-1; D not resolved. In germline, CDR1 is SQVTM, CDR2 ANQGSEA. This CDR3 has 13 residues. Trimming left V 6 bases short and J 5 bases short, with 16 bases between. CDR3 sequence: CSVTGPRRTEAFF. For the CDR3, the DNA is TGCAGCGTAACCGGGCCCCGTCGGACTGAAGCTTTCTTT.

The sample holds many counts of this clonotype. The chain joins TRBV20-1 to TRBJ1-5; no firm D call. Trimming pared 1 base from V and 6 bases from J, leaving 16 bases between. Germline V lookup: CDR1 DFQATT, CDR2 SNEGSKA (reference sequence). CDR3 length: 15 residues. The CDR3 DNA reads TGCAGTGCTAGAGGGGGATCGGATGGAGGTCAGCCCCAGCATTTT. Its translation is CSARGGSDGGQPQHF.

This clonotype was observed many times. The chain is built from TRBV5-1 and TRBJ2-2; weak D call: TRBD2 (5 bases). This CDR3 is 14 amino acids long. CDR1 and CDR2 from the germline V gene are SGHRS and YFSETQ. The V and J ends lost 2 bases and 8 bases respectively, with 13 bases between them. For the CDR3, the DNA is TGCGCCAGCAGCTTCTCAACTAGTTTAGGGGAGCTGTTTTTT. This codes for CASSFSTSLGELFF.